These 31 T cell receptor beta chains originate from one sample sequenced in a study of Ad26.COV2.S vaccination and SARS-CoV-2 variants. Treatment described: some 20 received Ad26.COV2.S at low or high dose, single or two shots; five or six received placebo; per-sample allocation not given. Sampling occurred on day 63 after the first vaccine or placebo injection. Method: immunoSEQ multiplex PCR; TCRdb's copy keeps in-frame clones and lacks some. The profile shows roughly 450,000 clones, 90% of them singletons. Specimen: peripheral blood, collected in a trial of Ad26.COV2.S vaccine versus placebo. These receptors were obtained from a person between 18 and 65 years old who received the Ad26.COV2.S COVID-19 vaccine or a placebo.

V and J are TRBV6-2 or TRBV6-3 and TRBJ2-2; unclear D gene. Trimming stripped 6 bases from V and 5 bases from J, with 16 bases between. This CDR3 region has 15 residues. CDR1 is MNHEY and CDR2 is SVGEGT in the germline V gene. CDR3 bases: TGTGCCAGCAGCCTCGGCGGTGGATGGACCGGGGAGCTGTTTTTT. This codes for CASSLGGGWTGELFF.

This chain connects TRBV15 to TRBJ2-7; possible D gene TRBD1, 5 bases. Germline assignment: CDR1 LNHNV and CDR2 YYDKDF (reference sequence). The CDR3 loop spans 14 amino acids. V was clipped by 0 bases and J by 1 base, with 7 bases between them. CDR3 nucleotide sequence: TGTGCCACCAGCAGAGATAGGGGTTCCTACGAGCAGTACTTC. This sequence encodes CATSRDRGSYEQYF.

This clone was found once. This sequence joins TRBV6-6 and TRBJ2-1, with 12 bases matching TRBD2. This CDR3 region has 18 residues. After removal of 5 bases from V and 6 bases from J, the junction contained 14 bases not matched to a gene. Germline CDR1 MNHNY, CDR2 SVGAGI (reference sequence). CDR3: CASSRSGLAGDTRNEQFF. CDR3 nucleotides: TGTGCCAGCAGTCGATCGGGACTAGCGGGTGATACCCGCAATGAGCAGTTCTTC.

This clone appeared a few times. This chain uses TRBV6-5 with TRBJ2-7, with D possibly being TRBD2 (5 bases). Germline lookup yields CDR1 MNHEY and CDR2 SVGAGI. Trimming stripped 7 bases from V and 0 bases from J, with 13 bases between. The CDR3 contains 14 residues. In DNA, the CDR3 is TGTGCCAGCAAACGGGGTTTGAGCTCCTACGAGCAGTACTTC. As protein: CASKRGLSSYEQYF.

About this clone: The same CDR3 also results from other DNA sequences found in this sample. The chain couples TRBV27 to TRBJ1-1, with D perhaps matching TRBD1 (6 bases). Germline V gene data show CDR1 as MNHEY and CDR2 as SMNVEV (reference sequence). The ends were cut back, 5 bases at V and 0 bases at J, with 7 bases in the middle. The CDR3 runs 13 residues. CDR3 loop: CASSRQVNTEAFF. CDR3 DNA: TGTGCCAGCAGTAGACAGGTGAACACTGAAGCTTTCTTT.

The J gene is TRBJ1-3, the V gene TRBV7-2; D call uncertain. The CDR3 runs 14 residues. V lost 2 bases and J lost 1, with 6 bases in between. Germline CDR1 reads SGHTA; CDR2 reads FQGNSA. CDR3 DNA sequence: TGTGCCAGCAGCTTAAGGGAGTCTGGAAACACCATATATTTT. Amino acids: CASSLRESGNTIYF.

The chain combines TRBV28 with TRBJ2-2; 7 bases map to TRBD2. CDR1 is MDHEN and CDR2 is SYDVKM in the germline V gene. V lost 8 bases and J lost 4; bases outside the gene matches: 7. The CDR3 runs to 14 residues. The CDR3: CASGRAQATGELFF. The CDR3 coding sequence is TGTGCCAGCGGGAGGGCACAAGCCACCGGGGAGCTGTTTTTT.

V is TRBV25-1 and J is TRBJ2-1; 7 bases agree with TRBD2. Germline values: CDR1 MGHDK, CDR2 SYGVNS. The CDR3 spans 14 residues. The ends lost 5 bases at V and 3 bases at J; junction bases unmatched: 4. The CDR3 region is CASSKRGSYNEQFF. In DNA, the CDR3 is TGTGCCAGCAGTAAGCGGGGCAGCTACAATGAGCAGTTCTTC.

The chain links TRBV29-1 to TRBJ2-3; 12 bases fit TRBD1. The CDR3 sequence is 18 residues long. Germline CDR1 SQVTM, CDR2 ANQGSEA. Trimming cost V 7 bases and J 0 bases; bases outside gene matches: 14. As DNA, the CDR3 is TGCAGCGCCCGGGACAGGGGGCTACGAGATACTAGCACAGATACGCAGTATTTT. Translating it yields CSARDRGLRDTSTDTQYF.

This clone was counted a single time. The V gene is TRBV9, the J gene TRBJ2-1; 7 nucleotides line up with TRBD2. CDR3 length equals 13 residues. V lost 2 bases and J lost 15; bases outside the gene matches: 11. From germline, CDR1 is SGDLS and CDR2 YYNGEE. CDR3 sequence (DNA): TGTGCCAGCAGCGTGACTAGCCCACAAGATGGGTTCTTC. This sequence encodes CASSVTSPQDGFF.

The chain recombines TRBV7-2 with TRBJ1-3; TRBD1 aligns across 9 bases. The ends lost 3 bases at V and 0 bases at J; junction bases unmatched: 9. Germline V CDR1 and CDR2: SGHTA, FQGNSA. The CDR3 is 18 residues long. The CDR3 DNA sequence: TGTGCCAGCAGCTTGATGCCCGGGACAGGGACCTCTGGAAACACCATATATTTT. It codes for CASSLMPGTGTSGNTIYF. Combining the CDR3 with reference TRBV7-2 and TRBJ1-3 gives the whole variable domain GAGVSQSPSNKVTEKGKDVELRCDPISGHTALYWYRQSLGQGLEFLIYFQGNSAPDKSGLPSDRFSAERTGGSVSTLTIQRTQQEDSAVYLCASSLMPGTGTSGNTIYFGEGSWLTVV.

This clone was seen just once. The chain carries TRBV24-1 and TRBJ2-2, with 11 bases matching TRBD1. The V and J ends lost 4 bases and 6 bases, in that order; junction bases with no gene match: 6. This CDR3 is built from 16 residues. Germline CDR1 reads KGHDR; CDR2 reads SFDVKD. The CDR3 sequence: CATSEPGQGAAGELFF. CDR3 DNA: TGTGCCACCAGTGAACCTGGACAGGGGGCCGCCGGGGAGCTGTTTTTT.

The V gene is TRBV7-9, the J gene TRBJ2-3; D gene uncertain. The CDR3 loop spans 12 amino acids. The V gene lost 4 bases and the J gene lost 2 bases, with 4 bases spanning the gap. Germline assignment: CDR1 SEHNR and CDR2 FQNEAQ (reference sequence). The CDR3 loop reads CASSSITDTQYF. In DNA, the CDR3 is TGTGCCAGCAGCTCCATCACAGATACGCAGTATTTT.

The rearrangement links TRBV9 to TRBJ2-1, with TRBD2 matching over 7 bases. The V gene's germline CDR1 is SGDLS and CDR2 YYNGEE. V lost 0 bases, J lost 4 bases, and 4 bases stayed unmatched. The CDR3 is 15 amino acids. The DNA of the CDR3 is TGTGCCAGCAGCGTAGAAGGCGGGAGTTACAATGAGCAGTTCTTC. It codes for CASSVEGGSYNEQFF.

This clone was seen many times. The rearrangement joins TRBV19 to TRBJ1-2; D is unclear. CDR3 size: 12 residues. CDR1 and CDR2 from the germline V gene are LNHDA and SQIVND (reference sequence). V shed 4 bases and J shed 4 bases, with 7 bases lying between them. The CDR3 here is CASSSVGYGYTF. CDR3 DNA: TGTGCCAGTAGTAGTGTAGGCTATGGCTACACCTTC. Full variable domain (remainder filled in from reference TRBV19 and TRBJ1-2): DGGITQSPKYLFRKEGQNVTLSCEQNLNHDAMYWYRQDPGQGLRLIYYSQIVNDFQKGDIAEGYSVSREKKESFPLTVTSAQKNPTAFYLCASSSVGYGYTFGSGTRLTVV.

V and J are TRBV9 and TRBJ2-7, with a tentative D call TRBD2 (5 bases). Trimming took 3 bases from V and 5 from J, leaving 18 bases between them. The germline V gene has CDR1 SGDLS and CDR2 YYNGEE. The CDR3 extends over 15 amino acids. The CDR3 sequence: CASSASSSRGNEQYF. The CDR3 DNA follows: TGTGCCAGCAGCGCCTCTAGCTCTAGAGGGAACGAGCAGTACTTC. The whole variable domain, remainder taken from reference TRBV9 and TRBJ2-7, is DSGVTQTPKHLITATGQRVTLRCSPRSGDLSVYWYQQSLDQGLQFLIQYYNGEERAKGNILERFSAQQFPDLHSELNLSSLELGDSALYFCASSASSSRGNEQYFGPGTRLTVT.

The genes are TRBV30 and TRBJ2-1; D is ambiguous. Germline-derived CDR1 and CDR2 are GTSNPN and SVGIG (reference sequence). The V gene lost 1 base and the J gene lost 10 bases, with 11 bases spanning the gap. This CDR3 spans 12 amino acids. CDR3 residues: CAWSAAFREQFF. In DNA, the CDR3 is TGTGCCTGGAGTGCAGCTTTTCGGGAGCAGTTCTTC.

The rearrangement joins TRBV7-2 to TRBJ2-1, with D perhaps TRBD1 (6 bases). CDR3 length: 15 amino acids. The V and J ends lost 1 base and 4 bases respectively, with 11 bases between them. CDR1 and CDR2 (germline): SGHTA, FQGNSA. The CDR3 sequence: CASSLVSDRYNEQFF. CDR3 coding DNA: TGTGCCAGCAGCTTAGTATCGGACAGATACAATGAGCAGTTCTTC.

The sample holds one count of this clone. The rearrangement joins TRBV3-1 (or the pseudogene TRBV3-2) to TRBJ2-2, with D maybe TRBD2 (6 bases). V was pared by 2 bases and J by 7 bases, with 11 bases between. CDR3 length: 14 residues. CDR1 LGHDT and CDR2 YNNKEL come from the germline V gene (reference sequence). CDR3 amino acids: CASSQPSGGGELFF. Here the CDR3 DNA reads TGTGCCAGCAGCCAACCCTCCGGGGGCGGGGAGCTGTTTTTT.

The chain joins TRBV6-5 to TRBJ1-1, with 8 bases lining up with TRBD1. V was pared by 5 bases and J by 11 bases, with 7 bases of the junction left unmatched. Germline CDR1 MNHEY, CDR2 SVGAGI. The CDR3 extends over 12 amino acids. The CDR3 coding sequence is TGTGCCAGCAGTCGAACAGGGGGAGAGGCTTTCTTT. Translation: CASSRTGGEAFF.

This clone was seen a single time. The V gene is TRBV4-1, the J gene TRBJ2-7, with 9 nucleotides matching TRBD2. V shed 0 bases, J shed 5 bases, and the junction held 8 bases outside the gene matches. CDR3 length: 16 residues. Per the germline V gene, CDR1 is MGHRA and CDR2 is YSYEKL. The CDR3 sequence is CASSQDRWREGHEQYF. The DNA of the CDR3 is TGCGCCAGCAGCCAAGATCGATGGCGGGAGGGCCACGAGCAGTACTTC.

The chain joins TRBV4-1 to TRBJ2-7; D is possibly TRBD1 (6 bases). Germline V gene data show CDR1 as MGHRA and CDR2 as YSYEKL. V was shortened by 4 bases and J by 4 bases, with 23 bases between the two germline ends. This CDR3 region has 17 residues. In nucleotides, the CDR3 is TGCGCCAGCAGCCCTACTGATTTGGACAGCCGTGGATACGAGCAGTACTTC. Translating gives CASSPTDLDSRGYEQYF.

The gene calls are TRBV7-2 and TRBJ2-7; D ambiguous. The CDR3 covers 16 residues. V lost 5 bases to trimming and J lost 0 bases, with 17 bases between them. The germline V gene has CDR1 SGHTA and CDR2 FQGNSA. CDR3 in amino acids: CASSPPIHRSSYEQYF. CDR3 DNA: TGTGCCAGCAGCCCCCCCATCCATAGGAGCTCCTACGAGCAGTACTTC.

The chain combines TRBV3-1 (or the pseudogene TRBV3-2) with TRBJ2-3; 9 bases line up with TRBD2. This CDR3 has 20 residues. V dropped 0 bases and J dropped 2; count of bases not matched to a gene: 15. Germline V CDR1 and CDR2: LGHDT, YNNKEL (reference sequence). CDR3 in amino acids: CASSQDLAGGPIAYTDTQYF. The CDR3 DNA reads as TGTGCCAGCAGCCAAGATCTCGCGGGAGGGCCAATAGCCTACACAGATACGCAGTATTTT.

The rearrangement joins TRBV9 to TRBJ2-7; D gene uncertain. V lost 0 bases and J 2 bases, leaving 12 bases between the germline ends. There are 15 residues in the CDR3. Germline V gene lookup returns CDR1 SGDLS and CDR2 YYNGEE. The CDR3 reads CASSVGASSAYEQYF. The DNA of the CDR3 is TGTGCCAGCAGCGTAGGGGCGTCCTCCGCCTACGAGCAGTACTTC.

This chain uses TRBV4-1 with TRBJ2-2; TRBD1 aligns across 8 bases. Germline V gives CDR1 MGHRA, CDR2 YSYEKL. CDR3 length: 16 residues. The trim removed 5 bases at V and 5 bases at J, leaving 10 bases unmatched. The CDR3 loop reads CASSGERTGRTGELFF. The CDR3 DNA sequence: TGCGCCAGCAGCGGTGAAAGGACAGGGCGAACCGGGGAGCTGTTTTTT.

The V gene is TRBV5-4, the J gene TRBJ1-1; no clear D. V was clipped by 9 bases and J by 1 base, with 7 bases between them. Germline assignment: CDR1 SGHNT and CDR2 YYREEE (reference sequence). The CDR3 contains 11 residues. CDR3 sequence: CAIWKNTEAFF. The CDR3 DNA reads TGTGCCATCTGGAAGAACACTGAAGCTTTCTTT.

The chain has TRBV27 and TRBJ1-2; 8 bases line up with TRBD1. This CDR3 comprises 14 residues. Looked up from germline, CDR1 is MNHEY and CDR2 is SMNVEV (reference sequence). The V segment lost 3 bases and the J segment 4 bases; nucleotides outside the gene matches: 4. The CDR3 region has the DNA TGTGCCAGCAGTTTGCGGCAGGGGGCCTATGGCTACACCTTC. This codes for CASSLRQGAYGYTF.

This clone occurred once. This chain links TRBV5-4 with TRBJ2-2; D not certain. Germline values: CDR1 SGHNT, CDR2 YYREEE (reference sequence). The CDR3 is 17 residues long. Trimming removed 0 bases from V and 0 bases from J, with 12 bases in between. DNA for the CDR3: TGTGCCAGCAGCTTGGGGGCCTCGGGTACGAACACCGGGGAGCTGTTTTTT. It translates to CASSLGASGTNTGELFF.

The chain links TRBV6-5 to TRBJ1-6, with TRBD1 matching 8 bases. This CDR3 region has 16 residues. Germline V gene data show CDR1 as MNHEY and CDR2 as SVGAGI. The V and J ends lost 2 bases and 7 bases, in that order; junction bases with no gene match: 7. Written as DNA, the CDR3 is TGTGCCAGCAGTTACCGGACAGGGACAAGGAATTCACCCCTCCACTTT. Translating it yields CASSYRTGTRNSPLHF.

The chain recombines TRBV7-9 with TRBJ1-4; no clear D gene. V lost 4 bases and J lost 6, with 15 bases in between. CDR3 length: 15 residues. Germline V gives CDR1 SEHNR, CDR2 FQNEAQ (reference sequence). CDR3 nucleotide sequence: TGTGCCAGCAGCTCCCGAGGGAATGGGGATGAAAAACTGTTTTTT. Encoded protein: CASSSRGNGDEKLFF.